Here is one T cell receptor beta chain with its context. Its antigen specificity is not known. No much larger clone exists at a distance of one base, and base qualities are not known. In the same sample, other DNA sequences code for this CDR3. Collaborating institutions collected whole blood in K2EDTA tubes following their own protocols. Collaborator samples were shipped for TCRbeta analysis as frozen whole blood, isolated PBMCs, or DNA extracted from either sample type. This record belongs to a study of blood T cell repertoires in COVID-19 (dated by TCRdb to about 2020). Background for the entire study: Collaborator samples came from the United States, Italy and Spain and covered acute and convalescent phases of COVID-19. A freely available public database, intended as a resource for researchers studying the immune response to SARS-CoV-2, is where the repertoires were released. A de-identified subject ID, COVID-19 status, age in years and sex were almost always included in the sample metadata. Where available, HLA class I and class II types were taken from metadata supplied by the sample provider and were not determined by assay-based typing. The material from the prospective study consisted of cDNA or gDNA derived from T cells, B-cell-depleted T cells, or PBMCs. Samples were obtained from the ongoing ImmuneRACE study (first 160 participants) and from over a thousand subjects provided by 6 global collaborators. Subjects who had been exposed to COVID-19, were actively infected with it, or had recovered from it provided the deeply sampled blood TCRbeta repertoires that made up the dataset. What the authors observed across the whole study: Clinical and demographic metadata were provided uncurated, with the amount varying by source and participant.

Looking up the germline V gene yields CDR1 SNHLY and CDR2 FYNNEI. Spanning cysteine to phenylalanine, the CDR3 consists of 12 amino acids. Only CDR3 DNA remains: 36 bases, in frame from the first base. At the junction V is shortened by 8 bases and J by 4 bases; bases outside the gene matches: 1. TCRbeta CDR3 regions were amplified from genomic DNA by means of the immunoSEQ Assay, a bias-controlled multiplex PCR. In the original analysis: Within the assay, amplification of reference gene primers was used to estimate how many nucleated cells each sample contained. Sequence reads were collapsed and filtered to measure the absolute abundance of every unique TCRbeta CDR3 rearrangement. For each sample, productive Simpson clonality was calculated as the square root of Simpson's diversity index across productive rearrangements. Sourced from immuneACCESS, this table was stored by TCRdb with only in-frame sequences that have V and J called. A share of the clones is absent; for the studies checked, an unresolved V gene accounts for under half, and the remainder has no known explanation. That table gives V, J and clone size, and the DNA gave D and trimming. This sample gives under 200,000 clones in total; roughly 85% of them show up just once. The ten top clones hold around 8.3% of the sample.

Sample: peripheral blood. This TCR was recovered from a man in his 60s with acute or convalescent COVID-19. The sequence links TRBV2 to TRBJ1-2, with TRBD1 matching 10 junction bases. CDR3 loop: CASRDRGYGYTF. The bases are TGTGCCAGCCGGGACAGGGGCTATGGCTACACCTTC.